One sample yielded the 17 T cell receptor beta chains listed below, sequenced in a study of Graves' ophthalmopathy and Graves' hyperthyroidism. Using RNA transcripts, the TCR beta CDR3 regions were amplified. The first-round RT-PCR employed HTBI primers together with the Qiagen OneStep RT-PCR kit. A multiplex PCR was then performed as the second round. MiXCR, applied by TCRdb to the multiplex PCR reads, yields one record per CDR3 protein. The data hold about 620,000 distinct CDR3 sequences, with about 20% observed a single time. Sample: peripheral blood. The receptor set was obtained from a woman aged 18-30 years with stable Graves' hyperthyroidism. Some clones in this sample may be carry-over from other donors' samples.

This clonotype was picked up many times. The rearrangement links TRBV12-3 or TRBV12-4 to TRBJ1-5, with D unresolved. V dropped 1 base and J dropped 6 bases, with 7 bases sitting between them. The CDR3 consists of 13 residues. The CDR3 sequence is CASSLGEGQPQHF. In DNA, the CDR3 is TGTGCCAGCAGTTTAGGAGAAGGTCAGCCCCAGCATTTT.

Ten or more counts support this clonotype. This chain uses TRBV6-5 with TRBJ1-1; D call uncertain. This CDR3 spans 13 amino acids. Germline V gene lookup returns CDR1 MNHEY and CDR2 SVGAGI. The V end was cut by 5 bases, the J end by 0 bases, with 7 bases between. The CDR3 sequence: CASSHVMNTEAFF. The CDR3 nucleotides are TGTGCCAGCAGTCATGTGATGAACACTGAAGCTTTCTTT.

The V gene is TRBV4-1, the J gene TRBJ1-2; no clear D gene. Between the trimmed V and J ends, which lost 2 bases and 1 base, there was a span of 11 bases. The length of the CDR3 is 15 residues. CDR1 is MGHRA and CDR2 is YSYEKL in the germline V gene. CDR3 sequence reads: CASSQSDAINYGYTF. The CDR3 DNA reads TGCGCCAGCAGCCAATCGGATGCTATTAACTATGGCTACACCTTC.

This clonotype was seen repeatedly, ten times or more. The gene calls are TRBV6-5 and TRBJ1-2, with D maybe TRBD1 (5 bases). Germline CDR1 and CDR2: MNHEY and SVGAGI. CDR3 length equals 15 residues. Trimming cost V 0 bases and J 0 bases, with 8 bases left between them. The CDR3 bases are TGTGCCAGCAGTTACTCGAGGGGACCTAACTATGGCTACACCTTC. This encodes CASSYSRGPNYGYTF.

This clonotype has at least ten counts. The CDR3 region has the DNA TGTGCCAGCAGCTTAGTGGGCCAGGGGCTCCACGAGCAGTACTTC. Translated: CASSLVGQGLHEQYF. The V call is TRBV7-2, the J call TRBJ2-7; TRBD1 might be the D (6 bases). The germline gives CDR1 SGHTA, CDR2 FQGNSA. Trimming shortened V by 1 base and J by 5 bases, and 15 bases separated the two germline ends. There are 15 residues in the CDR3.

This clonotype was picked up many times. This chain links TRBV6-1 with TRBJ2-7; no clear D gene. The CDR3 contains 13 residues. The V gene's germline CDR1 is MNHNS and CDR2 SASEGT. V shed 4 bases and J shed 3 bases, with 10 bases lying between them. The CDR3 spells CASSGGVDYEQYF. CDR3 nucleotides: TGTGCCAGCAGTGGAGGAGTAGACTACGAGCAGTACTTC.

This clonotype occurred many times. The chain recombines TRBV11-1 with TRBJ1-1, with 7 bases identical to TRBD1. Germline values: CDR1 SGHAT, CDR2 FQDESV (reference sequence). V lost 5 bases and J lost 4; bases outside the gene matches: 16. CDR3 length: 17 residues. The CDR3 spells CASSPRATGEGGTEAFF. In nucleotides, the CDR3 is TGTGCCAGCAGCCCCAGAGCAACAGGGGAGGGAGGCACTGAAGCTTTCTTT.

This clonotype showed up many times. This sequence may be a read error, since a much larger clone differs from it by one base. The chain is built from TRBV6-1 and TRBJ2-5; D uncertain. Germline V CDR1 and CDR2: MNHNS, SASEGT. The CDR3 covers 15 residues. The DNA of the CDR3 is TGTGCCAGCAGTGAAGCTAGAACGTACCGAGAGACCAAGTACTTC. This translates into CASSEARTYRETKYF.

This sequence joins TRBV28 and TRBJ2-5, with a tentative D call TRBD1 (5 bases). The CDR3 totals 12 residues. Germline assignment: CDR1 MDHEN and CDR2 SYDVKM. The V end lost 11 bases, the J end lost 2 bases, and 12 bases lay between the germline ends. The CDR3 spells CACRDSQETQYF. CDR3 nucleotide sequence: TGTGCCTGTCGTGACAGTCAAGAGACCCAGTACTTC.

At least ten counts were recorded for this clonotype. V and J are TRBV7-9 and TRBJ1-1; perhaps TRBD1 as D (6 bases). The length of the CDR3 is 14 residues. Germline V lookup: CDR1 SEHNR, CDR2 FQNEAQ (reference sequence). V gave up 4 bases and J gave up 4 bases, with 13 bases separating them. The chain's CDR3 is CASSSGGGPTEAFF. In DNA, the CDR3 is TGTGCCAGCAGCTCCGGGGGGGGGCCCACTGAAGCTTTCTTT.

This clonotype has ten or more counts. The chain is built from TRBV6-5 and TRBJ2-7; TRBD1 matches 7 bases. V trimming: 4 bases; J trimming: 3 bases; junction bases outside the gene matches: 3. This CDR3 has 13 residues. Germline V gene data show CDR1 as MNHEY and CDR2 as SVGAGI. The CDR3 region has the DNA TGTGCCAGCAGTTGGGACAGTGGCTACGAGCAGTACTTC. Protein product: CASSWDSGYEQYF.

Here the CDR3 reads CASSSQVSKAQHEAFF. The CDR3 DNA sequence: TGTGCCAGCAGCTCACAGGTTAGCAAGGCCCAGCATGAAGCTTTCTTT. The V and J genes are TRBV11-2 and TRBJ1-1, with D possibly TRBD1 on 5 matching bases. The germline V gene encodes CDR1 SGHAT and CDR2 FQNNGV. This CDR3 contains 16 residues. The germline V and J ends were trimmed by 4 bases and 7 bases, with 22 bases remaining between them.

The chain combines TRBV15 with TRBJ2-5, with D tentatively TRBD2 (7 bases). The CDR3 extends over 14 amino acids. CDR1 LNHNV and CDR2 YYDKDF come from the germline V gene (reference sequence). V dropped 5 bases and J dropped 5 bases, with 15 bases sitting between them. CDR3 residues: CATSVSGGRETQYF. DNA for the CDR3: TGTGCCACCAGCGTTTCGGGGGGCCGGGAGACCCAGTACTTC.

At least ten counts were recorded for this clonotype. This rearrangement joins TRBV28 to TRBJ1-1; 7 bases agree with TRBD1. Germline values: CDR1 MDHEN, CDR2 SYDVKM. This CDR3 is 15 amino acids long. V lost 6 bases to trimming and J lost 4 bases; unmatched junction nucleotides: 11. The CDR3 spells CASRITQGVSTEAFF. CDR3 in DNA: TGTGCCAGCAGAATAACGCAGGGGGTGAGCACTGAAGCTTTCTTT.

This clonotype was detected only a few times. The gene calls are TRBV4-1 and TRBJ1-5, with 8 bases that match TRBD1. The CDR3 loop spans 17 amino acids. V dropped 1 base and J dropped 5; count of bases not matched to a gene: 10. CDR1 and CDR2 (germline): MGHRA, YSYEKL. The CDR3 reads CASSQGPTTGDHQPQHF. In DNA, the CDR3 is TGCGCCAGCAGCCAAGGACCCACGACAGGGGACCATCAGCCCCAGCATTTT.

The chain recombines TRBV3-1 with TRBJ1-3; no clear D. CDR1 is LGHDT, CDR2 YNNKEL, per germline (reference sequence). The CDR3 is 15 amino acids. With 2 bases removed from V and 0 bases from J, the gap between germline ends came to 8 bases. CDR3 coding DNA: TGTGCCAGCAGCCAACAGGTCCTCTCTGGAAACACCATATATTTT. Its translation: CASSQQVLSGNTIYF.

V gene TRBV30 combines with J gene TRBJ2-7, with D possibly TRBD1 on 6 matching bases. The CDR3 length is 13 residues. CDR1 and CDR2 (germline): GTSNPN, SVGIG (reference sequence). The ends were cut back, 0 bases at V and 3 bases at J, with 9 bases in the middle. The CDR3 is CAWSVQGGYEQYF. Written as DNA, the CDR3 is TGTGCCTGGAGTGTACAGGGCGGCTACGAGCAGTACTTC.